The clone carrying this T cell receptor beta chain has just one count. Its cognate antigen is unknown. The data were obtained in a study of shared clonotypes between healthy human individuals. Study results and limitations: Among the subsets, naive ones generally showed larger estimated richness than memory ones. When naive CD4 clonotypes were compared across a few donors, 4% to 6.5% were shared. Investigators expected sequencing depth to affect clonotype sharing among donors.

Libraries were prepared by immunoSEQ multiplex PCR; TCRdb keeps only in-frame clonotypes and omits some of them. In the table there are about 1,500,000 clones, roughly 96% of which are singletons. Donors were Caucasian adults residing in Nashville, Tennessee, USA. The CDR3 covers 16 residues. CDR1 is SGHRS, CDR2 YFSETQ, per germline. V was shortened by 0 bases and J by 4 bases, with 17 bases between the two germline ends. The clonotype originates from a man aged 25-45 years in good health. The V call is TRBV5-1, the J call TRBJ2-7, with unresolved D. The specimen was naive CD4+ T cells sorted from blood. Documented subset: CD45RA+ positively selected. The CDR3 DNA is TGCGCCAGCAGCTTGGTGCCGTTCCCCTCGGCGTACGAGCAGTACTTC. Its translation: CASSLVPFPSAYEQYF.